The 27 T cell receptor beta chains below were found in one sample sequenced in a study of blood T cell repertoires in COVID-19. Method: immunoSEQ multiplex PCR; TCRdb's copy keeps in-frame clones and lacks some. Found here are 250,000 to 350,000 clones, about 81% of them singletons; the top ten hold over 1.3%. Input material: peripheral blood. The receptors were sampled from a human donor with COVID-19, enrolled during active disease. The donor label of this sample is uncertain.

The V gene is TRBV7-2, the J gene TRBJ2-3, with TRBD2 identical over 13 bases. The germline CDR1 and CDR2 sequences are SGHTA and FQGNSA. The CDR3 length is 17 residues. Trimming at V came to 1 base and at J to 7 bases, leaving 8 bases not matched to a gene. The CDR3 coding sequence is TGTGCCAGCAGCTTAGAGACTAGCGGGAGGCCCCGAAATACGCAGTATTTT. Translation: CASSLETSGRPRNTQYF.

The chain couples TRBV2 to TRBJ1-2; tentative D call: TRBD1 (6 bases). Germline CDR1 is SNHLY and CDR2 is FYNNEI. The CDR3 spans 13 residues. V lost 8 bases and J lost 4, with 14 bases in between. CDR3 protein: CASAVETGYGYTF. The DNA of the CDR3 is TGTGCCAGCGCTGTCGAGACAGGCTATGGCTACACCTTC.

The gene calls are TRBV5-4 and TRBJ2-3, with D possibly matching TRBD2 (6 bases). Germline-derived CDR1 and CDR2 are SGHNT and YYREEE (reference sequence). The CDR3 length is 15 residues. Trimming shortened V by 0 bases and J by 0 bases, and 8 bases separated the two germline ends. The CDR3 here is CASSLVAASTDTQYF. CDR3 coding DNA: TGTGCCAGCAGCTTGGTAGCGGCTAGCACAGATACGCAGTATTTT.

This clone was picked up one time. The chain carries TRBV7-9 and TRBJ2-1, with 7 bases fitting TRBD1. Germline lookup yields CDR1 SEHNR and CDR2 FQNEAQ (reference sequence). The CDR3 has 19 residues. The J segment lost 0 bases and the V segment lost 6 bases, leaving 17 bases of the junction unmatched. CDR3 residues: CASSLTGQASLSSYNEQFF. The CDR3 bases are TGTGCCAGCAGTCTAACTGGACAGGCATCCCTGAGCTCCTACAATGAGCAGTTCTTC.

The chain employs TRBV4-1 and TRBJ1-5; D unresolved. The germline V gene encodes CDR1 MGHRA and CDR2 YSYEKL. CDR3 length: 17 residues. V was cut by 0 bases and J by 0 bases, with 12 bases left in between. CDR3 nucleotides: TGCGCCAGCAGCCAAGAGGTTACAGACTATAGCAATCAGCCCCAGCATTTT. Protein: CASSQEVTDYSNQPQHF.

The J gene is TRBJ1-2, the V gene TRBV10-3, with D hard to call. The CDR3 has 13 residues. CDR1 and CDR2 (germline): ENHRY, SYGVKD. V shed 4 bases and J shed 7 bases, with 13 bases lying between them. This CDR3 reads CAISVGTGGGYTF. The CDR3 coding sequence is TGTGCCATCAGTGTCGGCACCGGAGGTGGCTACACCTTC.

The chain carries TRBV28 and TRBJ1-5; TRBD1 agrees at 8 bases. V was clipped by 5 bases and J by 4 bases; unmatched bases: 7. Per the germline V gene, CDR1 is MDHEN and CDR2 is SYDVKM. CDR3 length: 15 residues. Here the CDR3 DNA reads TGTGCCAGCAGTATCCGGACAGGGTTTAATCAGCCCCAGCATTTT. The encoded protein is CASSIRTGFNQPQHF.

This clone was seen ten or more times. The gene calls are TRBV15 and TRBJ2-6; 7 nucleotides agree with TRBD1. The CDR3 is 21 residues long. V shed 0 bases, J shed 0 bases, and the junction held 14 bases outside the gene matches. The germline V gene has CDR1 LNHNV and CDR2 YYDKDF (reference sequence). Written as DNA, the CDR3 is TGTGCCACCAGCAGAGATCTCTTCAAGGGGGACAGCTACTCTGGGGCCAACGTCCTGACTTTC. Its protein product is CATSRDLFKGDSYSGANVLTF.

V usage is TRBV29-1 and J usage is TRBJ2-7; 7 bases map to TRBD2. V was pared by 5 bases and J by 2 bases, with 6 bases of the junction left unmatched. This CDR3 comprises 13 residues. In germline, CDR1 is SQVTM, CDR2 ANQGSEA. The CDR3 protein is CSVREGLAYEQYF. CDR3 coding DNA: TGCAGCGTTAGGGAGGGACTCGCCTACGAGCAGTACTTC.

The chain carries TRBV24-1 and TRBJ1-4; TRBD1 aligns across 8 bases. Losses at the gene ends were 10 bases for V and 6 bases for J; bases not matched to a gene: 6. This CDR3 spans 13 amino acids. CDR1 and CDR2 from the germline V gene are KGHDR and SFDVKD. The CDR3 loop reads CATSRTGYEKLFF. The CDR3 DNA reads as TGTGCCACTTCACGGACAGGGTATGAAAAACTGTTTTTT.

This clone was observed a single time. V is TRBV19 and J is TRBJ2-1; 7 nucleotides agree with TRBD2. The junction had 7 bases not matched to a gene; V was cut back by 5 bases and J by 6 bases. This CDR3 contains 14 residues. Germline V gene sequence: CDR1 LNHDA, CDR2 SQIVND (reference sequence). The CDR3 bases are TGTGCCAGTAGTTATGGACTAGTGAGCAATGAGCAGTTCTTC. Protein: CASSYGLVSNEQFF.

J is TRBJ1-6 and V is TRBV2, with 8 positions matching TRBD1. The CDR3 covers 16 residues. J was trimmed by 7 bases and V by 4 bases; bases with no gene match: 9. CDR1 and CDR2 (germline): SNHLY, FYNNEI. This chain's CDR3 is CASSARGQASNSPLHF. In nucleotides, the CDR3 is TGTGCCAGCAGTGCGCGGGGACAGGCTAGCAATTCACCCCTCCACTTT.

This chain links TRBV29-1 with TRBJ2-3, with 8 bases lining up with TRBD2. Looked up from germline, CDR1 is SQVTM and CDR2 is ANQGSEA. The V gene end was trimmed by 0 bases and the J gene end by 2 bases; junction bases not matched to a gene: 4. The CDR3 loop spans 15 amino acids. CDR3 amino acids: CSVEEGTRTTDTQYF. CDR3 DNA: TGCAGCGTTGAAGAGGGGACTAGGACCACAGATACGCAGTATTTT.

The table lists this clone with a count of one. The chain is built from TRBV18 and TRBJ1-3, with 9 bases lining up with TRBD1. Germline loops: CDR1 KGHSH, CDR2 LQKENI. J was trimmed by 4 bases and V by 3 bases; bases with no gene match: 7. CDR3 size: 16 residues. CDR3 residues: CASSPGQGISGNTIYF. In nucleotides, the CDR3 is TGTGCCAGCTCACCGGGACAGGGCATTTCGGGAAACACCATATATTTT.

The chain links TRBV5-6 to TRBJ2-2, with D possibly TRBD2 on 6 matching bases. The CDR3 extends over 15 amino acids. Looked up from germline, CDR1 is SGHDT and CDR2 is YYEEEE. The V gene lost 1 base and the J gene lost 2 bases, with 9 bases spanning the gap. For the CDR3, the DNA is TGTGCCAGCAGCTTGATTAGCGGAAACACCGGGGAGCTGTTTTTT. This translates into CASSLISGNTGELFF.

This chain connects TRBV6-1 to TRBJ1-4; unclear D gene. CDR1 MNHNS and CDR2 SASEGT come from the germline V gene. Trimming pared 0 bases from V and 10 bases from J, leaving 15 bases between. The CDR3 runs 15 residues. CDR3 region: CASSEAQRHRTKLFF. The CDR3 bases are TGTGCCAGCAGTGAAGCGCAGCGTCATCGCACAAAACTGTTTTTT.

V and J are TRBV6-1 and TRBJ2-7; 9 bases fit TRBD1. CDR3 size: 15 residues. Trimming took 0 bases from V and 6 from J; bases not matched to a gene: 6. Per the germline V gene, CDR1 is MNHNS and CDR2 is SASEGT. CDR3 sequence (DNA): TGTGCCAGCAGTGAAGCACAGACAGGGGGACGCGAGCAGTACTTC. Protein sequence: CASSEAQTGGREQYF.

The count of this clone is one. The genes are TRBV6-2 or TRBV6-3 and TRBJ2-7, with 10 bases lining up with TRBD1. CDR1 MNHEY and CDR2 SVGEGT come from the germline V gene. This CDR3 contains 14 residues. Trimming removed 6 bases from V and 3 bases from J; junction bases left unmatched: 5. The CDR3 sequence is CASSGQGDIYEQYF. CDR3 DNA sequence: TGTGCCAGCAGCGGACAGGGGGATATCTACGAGCAGTACTTC.

The chain couples TRBV5-4 to TRBJ2-1, with TRBD1 matching 7 bases. Germline values: CDR1 SGHNT, CDR2 YYREEE (reference sequence). Unmatched junction bases numbered 10, after V lost 4 bases and J lost 3 bases. The CDR3 length is 16 residues. CDR3 nucleotide sequence: TGTGCCAGCAGCCTTGACGACAGGGCAGGCTACAATGAGCAGTTCTTC. Protein product: CASSLDDRAGYNEQFF.

The genes are TRBV7-2 and TRBJ2-1; maybe TRBD2 (5 bases). V lost 0 bases to trimming and J lost 9 bases, with 15 bases between them. The CDR3 runs 15 residues. The germline CDR1 and CDR2 sequences are SGHTA and FQGNSA. The CDR3 protein is CASSLASGMLTEQFF. The CDR3 region has the DNA TGTGCCAGCAGCTTAGCCTCGGGAATGTTAACTGAGCAGTTCTTC.

The chain couples TRBV18 to TRBJ1-2; no clear D. Trimming took 2 bases from V and 3 from J, leaving 7 bases between them. This CDR3 spans 13 amino acids. The germline CDR1 and CDR2 sequences are KGHSH and LQKENI. The CDR3 sequence: CASSPGSDYGYTF. DNA of the CDR3: TGTGCCAGCTCACCAGGCTCAGACTATGGCTACACCTTC.

The chain recombines TRBV29-1 with TRBJ1-2; TRBD1 is a possible D gene (6 bases). Germline V gene sequence: CDR1 SQVTM, CDR2 ANQGSEA. V lost 4 bases and J lost 6, with 18 bases in between. The CDR3 has 14 amino acids. CDR3 sequence (DNA): TGCAGCGTTGTTAAGCCAGGGGCCTTCAATGGCTACACCTTC. Its protein is CSVVKPGAFNGYTF.

The CDR3 loop reads CASSETGVDIQYF. CDR3 nucleotide sequence: TGTGCCAGCAGCGAGACCGGGGTGGACATTCAGTACTTC. V gene TRBV9 combines with J gene TRBJ2-4, with D possibly matching TRBD2 (5 bases). The CDR3 has 13 residues. CDR1 and CDR2 from the germline V gene are SGDLS and YYNGEE. V lost 3 bases and J 8 bases, leaving 12 bases between the germline ends.

Worth noting for this clone: Other DNA sequences within the sample encode an identical CDR3. This rearrangement joins TRBV9 to TRBJ1-1; D unclear. The germline V and J ends were trimmed by 4 bases and 0 bases, with 7 bases remaining between them. Germline loops: CDR1 SGDLS, CDR2 YYNGEE. This CDR3 comprises 13 residues. The CDR3 DNA follows: TGTGCCAGCAGCCCCCTTTTGAACACTGAAGCTTTCTTT. Its protein is CASSPLLNTEAFF.

The sample holds a few counts of this clone. J is TRBJ1-6 and V is TRBV7-9; 10 bases align to TRBD1. The CDR3 is 16 residues long. Germline CDR1 is SEHNR and CDR2 is FQNEAQ (reference sequence). Germline trimming cut 4 bases from V and 7 bases from J; bases unmatched to any gene: 7. CDR3 loop: CASSSGWGQGNSPLHF. CDR3 nucleotides: TGTGCCAGCAGCTCAGGGTGGGGACAGGGGAATTCACCCCTCCACTTT.

V gene TRBV2 combines with J gene TRBJ2-5; TRBD1 is a possible D gene (6 bases). V dropped 6 bases and J dropped 3 bases, with 8 bases sitting between them. The CDR3 contains 12 residues. CDR1 and CDR2 (germline): SNHLY, FYNNEI. This chain's CDR3 is CASSWDKETQYF. CDR3 nucleotides: TGTGCCAGCAGCTGGGACAAAGAGACCCAGTACTTC.

The rearrangement uses TRBV5-1 and TRBJ2-3; TRBD2 matches at 8 bases. J gave up 1 base and V 0 bases, and 4 bases lay outside the gene matches. Germline V lookup: CDR1 SGHRS, CDR2 YFSETQ. The CDR3 extends over 16 amino acids. The CDR3, as DNA: TGCGCCAGCAGCTTGGGCCTGACTAGCGGCACAGATACGCAGTATTTT. Protein: CASSLGLTSGTDTQYF.